One and the same sample provided the 29 T cell receptor beta chains below, sequenced in a study of radiation and T cells in renal cell carcinoma. Treatment defined: 15 Gy SBRT to primary tumor, nephrectomy 4 weeks later. Method: immunoSEQ multiplex PCR; TCRdb's copy keeps in-frame clones and lacks some. The sample includes 15,000 to 20,000 clones, around 65% seen only once; the top ten take roughly 26%. The sequences come from tumor tissue, collected from a patient whose treatment included radiotherapy and nephrectomy. Source of these receptors: a woman in her 70s with renal cell carcinoma.

There are a few counts of this clone. The chain combines TRBV5-1 with TRBJ2-7; no definite D call. CDR1 and CDR2 from the germline V gene are SGHRS and YFSETQ. The CDR3 totals 14 residues. The germline V and J ends were trimmed by 2 bases and 4 bases, with 13 bases remaining between them. The CDR3 region has the DNA TGCGCCAGCAGCTTCGCCGGGCCCCCTTACGAGCAGTACTTC. Translation: CASSFAGPPYEQYF.

This chain joins TRBV7-9 and TRBJ2-3; 7 bases agree with TRBD1. The J segment lost 1 base and the V segment lost 0 bases, leaving 1 base of the junction unmatched. Germline V gives CDR1 SEHNR, CDR2 FQNEAQ (reference sequence). This CDR3 has 15 residues. The DNA for the CDR3 is TGTGCCAGCAGCTTAGCGGGGACAGGCACAGATACGCAGTATTTT. It encodes CASSLAGTGTDTQYF. Supplemented by reference TRBV7-9 and TRBJ2-3, the full variable domain reads DTGVSQNPRHKITKRGQNVTFRCDPISEHNRLYWYRQTLGQGPEFLTYFQNEAQLEKSRLLSDRFSAERPKGSFSTLEIQRTEQGDSAMYLCASSLAGTGTDTQYFGPGTRLTVL.

J is TRBJ1-2 and V is TRBV5-4, with 9 nucleotides matching TRBD1. Trimming removed 4 bases from V and 3 bases from J; junction bases left unmatched: 7. This CDR3 is built from 15 residues. Germline values: CDR1 SGHNT, CDR2 YYREEE (reference sequence). In DNA, the CDR3 is TGTGCCAGCAGCAGGGACAGGGCGGCGGACTATGGCTACACCTTC. It codes for CASSRDRAADYGYTF.

Ten or more counts support this clone. The V and J genes are TRBV7-8 and TRBJ2-7; possibly TRBD1 for D (5 bases). Trimming left V 5 bases short and J 6 bases short, with 20 bases between. Germline V gene data show CDR1 as SGHVS and CDR2 as FQNEAQ. The CDR3 sequence is 15 residues long. The CDR3 sequence is CASSQGVSGSREQYF. In DNA, the CDR3 is TGTGCCAGCAGCCAAGGGGTTTCGGGTTCACGCGAGCAGTACTTC.

The genes are TRBV9 and TRBJ2-7; 11 nucleotides line up with TRBD2. The germline V gene has CDR1 SGDLS and CDR2 YYNGEE. The CDR3 has 14 residues. V gave up 2 bases and J gave up 3 bases; unmatched junction bases: 1. CDR3 region: CASSVTSGNYEQYF. The CDR3 coding sequence is TGTGCCAGCAGCGTGACTAGCGGGAACTACGAGCAGTACTTC. Filled out from reference TRBV9 and TRBJ2-7, the complete variable domain reads DSGVTQTPKHLITATGQRVTLRCSPRSGDLSVYWYQQSLDQGLQFLIQYYNGEERAKGNILERFSAQQFPDLHSELNLSSLELGDSALYFCASSVTSGNYEQYFGPGTRLTVT.

The chain couples TRBV6-6 to TRBJ2-1; TRBD1 aligns across 8 bases. V lost 6 bases, J lost 9 bases, and 13 bases stayed unmatched. CDR3 length: 15 amino acids. Germline loops: CDR1 MNHNY, CDR2 SVGAGI (reference sequence). CDR3 protein: CASRPRQGTRGEQFF. DNA of the CDR3: TGTGCCAGCAGACCCCGACAGGGGACTCGGGGTGAGCAGTTCTTC.

V and J are TRBV19 and TRBJ1-1, with D maybe TRBD1 (5 bases). The CDR3 spans 12 residues. The germline CDR1 and CDR2 sequences are LNHDA and SQIVND (reference sequence). The V end lost 3 bases, the J end lost 8 bases, and 10 bases lay between the germline ends. Written as DNA, the CDR3 is TGTGCCAGTAGTATCCCAAGACAGGAAGCTTTCTTT. It is translated as CASSIPRQEAFF.

This clone was seen a few times. V is TRBV15 and J is TRBJ1-5, with a possible D match to TRBD1 (6 bases). V was pared by 5 bases and J by 0 bases, with 14 bases between. The germline gives CDR1 LNHNV, CDR2 YYDKDF (reference sequence). CDR3 length: 16 amino acids. The DNA of the CDR3 is TGTGCCACCAGCCCCCGCCGACAGGTTAGCAATCAGCCCCAGCATTTT. Its protein product is CATSPRRQVSNQPQHF.

This clone was seen more than once but under ten times. The V gene is TRBV9, the J gene TRBJ2-1; 12 bases fit TRBD2. Losses at the gene ends were 4 bases for V and 7 bases for J; bases not matched to a gene: 3. CDR3 length: 14 residues. Germline V gene sequence: CDR1 SGDLS, CDR2 YYNGEE. The CDR3 DNA reads as TGTGCCAGCAGCCCCGGACTAGCGGGGAATGAGCAGTTCTTC. Protein sequence: CASSPGLAGNEQFF.

The chain is built from TRBV18 and TRBJ2-7, with D maybe TRBD2 (6 bases). Trimming left V 3 bases short and J 6 bases short, with 9 bases between. CDR3 length equals 12 residues. The germline gives CDR1 KGHSH, CDR2 LQKENI. The CDR3 region is CASSPGGTEQYF. The CDR3 DNA reads TGTGCCAGCTCACCTGGAGGGACCGAGCAGTACTTC.

The V call is TRBV2, the J call TRBJ2-1, with 7 positions matching TRBD1. With 1 base clipped from V and 0 bases from J, the junction kept 0 bases outside the gene matches. This CDR3 has 15 amino acids. Germline lookup yields CDR1 SNHLY and CDR2 FYNNEI. Here the CDR3 reads CASSEDRGSYNEQFF. In nucleotides, the CDR3 is TGTGCCAGCAGTGAAGACAGGGGCTCCTACAATGAGCAGTTCTTC.

The rearrangement uses TRBV19 and TRBJ1-4; no definite D call. The germline gives CDR1 LNHDA, CDR2 SQIVND (reference sequence). V lost 10 bases to trimming and J lost 8 bases, with 14 bases between them. The CDR3 is 12 amino acids. CDR3 DNA: TGTGCCACCGCACCGGAGGGAGAAAAACTGTTTTTT. It codes for CATAPEGEKLFF.

This clone was found a few times. This chain joins TRBV5-1 and TRBJ2-5; 7 positions agree with TRBD1. CDR1 SGHRS and CDR2 YFSETQ come from the germline V gene. The junction had 3 bases not matched to a gene; V was cut back by 0 bases and J by 4 bases. This CDR3 is built from 14 residues. The CDR3 is CASSLEGAGETQYF. The DNA for the CDR3 is TGCGCCAGCAGCTTGGAGGGGGCAGGAGAGACCCAGTACTTC.

This chain connects TRBV7-9 to TRBJ1-2; 7 nucleotides align to TRBD1. The CDR3 sequence is 13 residues long. Trimming cost V 7 bases and J 7 bases; bases outside gene matches: 9. CDR1 SEHNR and CDR2 FQNEAQ come from the germline V gene (reference sequence). CDR3 in amino acids: CASTGGTEGGYTF. The CDR3 bases are TGTGCCAGCACAGGAGGGACAGAAGGTGGCTACACCTTC.

In nucleotides, the CDR3 is TGTGCCAGCAGCTTGGTGGACAAGAGATCGAGCTCCTACGAGCAGTACTTC. It specifies CASSLVDKRSSSYEQYF. The chain carries TRBV4-2 and TRBJ2-7, with D perhaps matching TRBD1 (5 bases). V lost 5 bases to trimming and J lost 0 bases, with 20 bases between them. Looked up from germline, CDR1 is LGHNA and CDR2 is YNFKEQ. The CDR3 loop spans 17 amino acids.

The chain has TRBV19 and TRBJ2-3, with TRBD1 as a possible D gene (5 bases). Per germline, CDR1 LNHDA and CDR2 SQIVND (reference sequence). V was pared by 11 bases and J by 2 bases, with 20 bases between. The CDR3 runs to 15 residues. Here the CDR3 DNA reads TGTGCCTCCGCGGCACTGTGGGGCCCCACAGATACGCAGTATTTT. Protein product: CASAALWGPTDTQYF.

The chain joins TRBV30 to TRBJ1-6, with D unclear. The V and J ends lost 4 bases and 7 bases respectively, with 11 bases between them. Looked up from germline, CDR1 is GTSNPN and CDR2 is SVGIG (reference sequence). The CDR3 sequence is 13 residues long. Here the CDR3 DNA reads TGTGCCTGGAAGGTTGGCGGGAATTCACCCCTCCACTTT. Translated: CAWKVGGNSPLHF.

This clone was recorded a few times. The chain has TRBV9 and TRBJ2-2; no clear D. Trimming cost V 7 bases and J 5 bases, with 15 bases left between them. The CDR3 runs 14 residues. Germline V gene sequence: CDR1 SGDLS, CDR2 YYNGEE. CDR3 in amino acids: CASGRRNPTGELFF. DNA of the CDR3: TGTGCCAGCGGAAGACGGAACCCTACCGGGGAGCTGTTTTTT.

The V and J genes are TRBV5-1 and TRBJ2-6; D is unclear. The CDR3 consists of 15 residues. V was clipped by 0 bases and J by 2 bases, with 6 bases between them. CDR1 SGHRS and CDR2 YFSETQ come from the germline V gene. The CDR3 spells CASSLDIAGANVLTF. The DNA for the CDR3 is TGCGCCAGCAGCTTGGATATTGCTGGGGCCAACGTCCTGACTTTC.

This clone was found a few times. V is TRBV10-3 and J is TRBJ2-5, with 7 bases fitting TRBD2. J gave up 5 bases and V 0 bases, and 3 bases lay outside the gene matches. The CDR3 is 14 amino acids. Germline CDR1 ENHRY, CDR2 SYGVKD. The CDR3 nucleotides read TGTGCCATCAGTGAGTCGATCGGGGGGGAGACCCAGTACTTC. Protein: CAISESIGGETQYF.

The V and J genes are TRBV9 and TRBJ2-4; no clear D. The germline V and J ends were trimmed by 0 bases and 3 bases, with 7 bases remaining between them. The CDR3 extends over 14 amino acids. The V gene's germline CDR1 is SGDLS and CDR2 YYNGEE. For the CDR3, the DNA is TGTGCCAGCAGCGTAGGAGCTGGCAAAAACATTCAGTACTTC. It specifies CASSVGAGKNIQYF.

V and J are TRBV10-2 and TRBJ1-1, with 7 nucleotides matching TRBD1. There are 16 residues in the CDR3. Germline loops: CDR1 WSHSY, CDR2 SAAADI. J lost 0 bases, V lost 3 bases, and 7 bases had no gene match. This chain's CDR3 is CASSERDSGVNTEAFF. The CDR3 DNA follows: TGCGCCAGCAGTGAAAGGGACAGCGGAGTGAACACTGAAGCTTTCTTT.

This CDR3 reads CASRAGPTDTQYF. CDR3 bases: TGTGCCAGCAGGGCCGGACCTACAGATACGCAGTATTTT. V gene TRBV27 combines with J gene TRBJ2-3; D is uncertain. Deletions cut 6 bases from V and 3 bases from J, with 10 bases between. The CDR3 has 13 residues. The germline CDR1 and CDR2 sequences are MNHEY and SMNVEV (reference sequence).

This rearrangement joins TRBV5-1 to TRBJ2-1; either TRBD1 or TRBD2 may fit D (5 bases each). The V end was cut by 4 bases, the J end by 0 bases, with 11 bases between. The CDR3 runs to 15 residues. Per germline, CDR1 SGHRS and CDR2 YFSETQ. CDR3 bases: TGCGCCAGCAGCGGGGCAGGGAGCTCCTACAATGAGCAGTTCTTC. Its translation is CASSGAGSSYNEQFF.

V usage is TRBV7-8 and J usage is TRBJ2-3; D possibly corresponds to TRBD2 (5 bases). The ends were cut back, 6 bases at V and 0 bases at J, with 7 bases in the middle. Germline CDR1 is SGHVS and CDR2 is FQNEAQ. The CDR3 has 13 residues. In nucleotides, the CDR3 is TGTGCCAGCAGGGACTTTAGCACAGATACGCAGTATTTT. Protein: CASRDFSTDTQYF.

The chain has TRBV27 and TRBJ2-2; D might be TRBD2 (6 bases). The germline CDR1 and CDR2 sequences are MNHEY and SMNVEV (reference sequence). The V end was cut by 6 bases, the J end by 2 bases, with 10 bases between. CDR3 size: 14 residues. The CDR3 sequence: CASRIGTNTGELFF. In DNA, the CDR3 is TGTGCCAGCAGGATCGGGACTAACACCGGGGAGCTGTTTTTT.

This clone has a handful of counts. The chain has TRBV20-1 and TRBJ1-1; 7 bases fit TRBD1. V lost 3 bases and J lost 8; bases outside the gene matches: 3. Germline V lookup: CDR1 DFQATT, CDR2 SNEGSKA (reference sequence). CDR3 length: 11 amino acids. In nucleotides, the CDR3 is TGCAGTGCTAGCCCGGACAGGGAAGCTTTCTTT. Encoded protein: CSASPDREAFF.

The table lists this clone with a few counts. J is TRBJ1-1 and V is TRBV5-1, with 11 bases aligning to TRBD1. Germline CDR1 and CDR2: SGHRS and YFSETQ. V lost 2 bases to trimming and J lost 10 bases; unmatched junction nucleotides: 10. CDR3 length: 15 residues. The CDR3 region is CASSFATDRGQGAFF. DNA of the CDR3: TGCGCCAGCAGCTTCGCTACGGACAGGGGGCAGGGAGCTTTCTTT.

The J gene is TRBJ2-3, the V gene TRBV9; 10 nucleotides align to TRBD1. The germline CDR1 and CDR2 sequences are SGDLS and YYNGEE. This CDR3 is 18 amino acids long. V gave up 0 bases and J gave up 5 bases; unmatched junction bases: 12. The CDR3 loop reads CASSVEGTGTGVLDTQYF. CDR3 nucleotides: TGTGCCAGCAGCGTAGAAGGTACCGGGACAGGGGTTTTAGATACGCAGTATTTT.